One and the same sample provided the 20 T cell receptor beta chains below, sequenced in a study of blood T cell repertoires in COVID-19. The repertoire was sequenced with immunoSEQ multiplex PCR; TCRdb's copy has only in-frame clones and lacks some. Counted here are about 300,000 clones, about 84% occurring once; the ten biggest clones make up around 1.5%. Sequenced: peripheral blood. Receptor source: a woman aged 50 to 60 with acute or convalescent COVID-19.

This chain connects TRBV6-5 to TRBJ1-6; no clear D. Trimming shortened V by 4 bases and J by 4 bases, and 8 bases separated the two germline ends. Germline loops: CDR1 MNHEY, CDR2 SVGAGI. The CDR3 totals 14 residues. CDR3 protein: CASSWSGYNSPLHF. In DNA, the CDR3 is TGTGCCAGCAGTTGGTCGGGGTATAATTCACCCCTCCACTTT.

The V call is TRBV9, the J call TRBJ2-3, with 7 bases identical to TRBD2. Germline CDR1 is SGDLS and CDR2 is YYNGEE. Germline trimming cut 3 bases from V and 0 bases from J; bases unmatched to any gene: 4. The CDR3 has 15 residues. The CDR3 nucleotides read TGTGCCAGCAGCGGTCCTAGCGGTAGCACAGATACGCAGTATTTT. Encoded protein: CASSGPSGSTDTQYF.

The V and J genes are TRBV6-2 or TRBV6-3 and TRBJ2-1, with D perhaps TRBD2 (6 bases). V gave up 1 base and J gave up 4 bases, with 23 bases separating them. CDR3 length: 19 residues. Germline lookup yields CDR1 MNHEY and CDR2 SVGEGT. The CDR3 loop reads CASSYLKSGTPGLYNEQFF. CDR3 nucleotide sequence: TGTGCCAGCAGTTACTTAAAATCCGGGACCCCCGGACTATACAATGAGCAGTTCTTC.

The chain joins TRBV5-4 to TRBJ2-7, with 9 bases lining up with TRBD1. Germline V gives CDR1 SGHNT, CDR2 YYREEE (reference sequence). The CDR3 length is 15 residues. Trimming at V came to 4 bases and at J to 4 bases, leaving 9 bases not matched to a gene. The CDR3 DNA is TGTGCCAGCAGCGCCAACAGGGGGCTGGAGTACGAGCAGTACTTC. It yields the protein CASSANRGLEYEQYF.

This chain joins TRBV30 and TRBJ2-6, with D possibly matching TRBD1 (5 bases). The CDR3 consists of 14 residues. V was trimmed by 2 bases and J by 3 bases, leaving 8 bases between them. CDR1 is GTSNPN and CDR2 is SVGIG in the germline V gene (reference sequence). DNA for the CDR3: TGTGCCTGGAGTCCAGGGTTTGGGGCCAACGTCCTGACTTTC. This gives the protein CAWSPGFGANVLTF.

V is TRBV6-2 or TRBV6-3 and J is TRBJ2-2, with 11 nucleotides matching TRBD2. CDR1 is MNHEY and CDR2 is SVGEGT in the germline V gene. J lost 5 bases, V lost 0 bases, and 8 bases had no gene match. The CDR3 is made up of 18 amino acids. The CDR3 DNA follows: TGTGCCAGCAGTTACTCGCTACTAGCGGGAGTTTATACCGGGGAGCTGTTTTTT. This gives the protein CASSYSLLAGVYTGELFF.

This chain connects TRBV24-1 to TRBJ2-7; 9 bases are shared with TRBD2. Trimming at V came to 2 bases and at J to 4 bases, leaving 8 bases not matched to a gene. Germline V gives CDR1 KGHDR, CDR2 SFDVKD. The CDR3 is 16 amino acids. The CDR3 region has the DNA TGTGCCACCAGTGATTCGGGGAGCGGGAGGAGGTACGAGCAGTACTTC. Encoded protein: CATSDSGSGRRYEQYF.

The chain links TRBV6-1 to TRBJ2-1, with D maybe TRBD1 (5 bases). Germline loops: CDR1 MNHNS, CDR2 SASEGT. Trimming removed 1 base at V and 9 bases at J, with 10 bases between. This CDR3 is 13 amino acids long. The CDR3 spells CASSEVGAVEQFF. DNA of the CDR3: TGTGCCAGCAGTGAAGTAGGGGCAGTTGAGCAGTTCTTC.

This clone was counted a few times. The rearrangement links TRBV7-2 to TRBJ2-3; 12 bases agree with TRBD2. This CDR3 contains 16 residues. Trimming at V came to 1 base and at J to 5 bases, leaving 4 bases not matched to a gene. The germline gives CDR1 SGHTA, CDR2 FQGNSA. CDR3 loop: CASSLEGLAGKDTQYF. The CDR3 DNA reads as TGTGCCAGCAGCTTAGAAGGACTAGCGGGAAAAGATACGCAGTATTTT.

The gene calls are TRBV28 and TRBJ1-4; 9 bases fit TRBD1. V was pared by 2 bases and J by 8 bases, with 0 bases of the junction left unmatched. Germline CDR1 and CDR2: MDHEN and SYDVKM. The CDR3 contains 13 residues. The CDR3 region has the DNA TGTGCCAGCAGTTTAGACAGGGGGGAAAAACTGTTTTTT. It yields the protein CASSLDRGEKLFF.

This chain uses TRBV27 with TRBJ1-2, with D maybe TRBD1 (5 bases). V lost 6 bases to trimming and J lost 5 bases, with 16 bases between them. CDR3 length: 14 amino acids. The germline CDR1 and CDR2 sequences are MNHEY and SMNVEV (reference sequence). The CDR3 DNA is TGTGCCAGCAGCCCCGCGCAGGGAGGGTATGGCTACACCTTC. Its translation is CASSPAQGGYGYTF.

This chain's CDR3 is CASSDSLTGQPQHF. The CDR3 DNA is TGTGCCAGCAGTGACTCGCTTACAGGCCAGCCCCAGCATTTT. The chain joins TRBV6-4 to TRBJ1-5, with TRBD1 as a possible D gene (5 bases). The length of the CDR3 is 14 residues. V was pared by 0 bases and J by 7 bases, with 10 bases between. CDR1 and CDR2 (germline): MRHNA, SNTAGT.

The gene calls are TRBV3-1 (or the pseudogene TRBV3-2) and TRBJ2-7, with TRBD2 matching 8 bases. This CDR3 is 14 amino acids long. The ends lost 8 bases at V and 3 bases at J; junction bases unmatched: 9. Germline CDR1 is LGHDT and CDR2 is YNNKEL (reference sequence). This chain's CDR3 is CASAVREGDYEQYF. The CDR3 DNA sequence: TGTGCCAGCGCAGTTCGGGAGGGGGACTACGAGCAGTACTTC.

The chain is built from TRBV11-2 and TRBJ1-1; TRBD1 is a possible D gene (6 bases). V was cut by 4 bases and J by 3 bases, with 18 bases left in between. In germline, CDR1 is SGHAT, CDR2 FQNNGV. This CDR3 has 16 amino acids. CDR3 sequence reads: CASSSSGGALDTEAFF. The CDR3 coding sequence is TGTGCCAGCAGCTCCTCGGGGGGCGCATTGGACACTGAAGCTTTCTTT.

V gene TRBV6-5 combines with J gene TRBJ1-5, with TRBD1 matching over 9 bases. The CDR3 loop spans 15 amino acids. The V gene's germline CDR1 is MNHEY and CDR2 SVGAGI. Germline trimming cut 7 bases from V and 1 base from J; bases unmatched to any gene: 5. This CDR3 is CASNHRGQSNQPQHF. As DNA, the CDR3 is TGTGCCAGCAATCACAGGGGGCAGAGCAATCAGCCCCAGCATTTT.

The chain recombines TRBV5-1 with TRBJ1-2, with 12 bases aligning to TRBD1. Unmatched junction bases numbered 4, after V lost 4 bases and J lost 6 bases. This CDR3 is 14 amino acids long. CDR1 and CDR2 (germline): SGHRS, YFSETQ. The CDR3 coding sequence is TGCGCCAGCAGCCTAGGGACAGGGGGCGATGGCTACACCTTC. Its translation is CASSLGTGGDGYTF.

V gene TRBV5-1 combines with J gene TRBJ2-1; 9 nucleotides align to TRBD2. This CDR3 has 16 residues. The V and J ends lost 3 bases and 2 bases, in that order; junction bases with no gene match: 6. Germline loops: CDR1 SGHRS, CDR2 YFSETQ. CDR3 coding DNA: TGCGCCAGCAGCTACTCTAGCGGGGCCGCCTACAATGAGCAGTTCTTC. As protein: CASSYSSGAAYNEQFF.

The chain couples TRBV18 to TRBJ1-4, with TRBD1 matching over 8 bases. CDR3 length: 15 amino acids. Trimming took 4 bases from V and 3 from J; bases not matched to a gene: 4. Germline V CDR1 and CDR2: KGHSH, LQKENI. The CDR3 loop is CASSLGTGSNEKLFF. The CDR3 region has the DNA TGTGCCAGCTCACTTGGGACAGGCTCTAATGAAAAACTGTTTTTT.

This clone appeared once. J is TRBJ2-5 and V is TRBV7-2, with D unclear. The CDR3 totals 14 residues. The germline gives CDR1 SGHTA, CDR2 FQGNSA. V lost 2 bases and J 5 bases, leaving 12 bases between the germline ends. DNA of the CDR3: TGTGCCAGCAGCTTAATCTCTACCCCGGAGACCCAGTACTTC. It codes for CASSLISTPETQYF.

J is TRBJ2-5 and V is TRBV30; TRBD2 aligns across 7 bases. This CDR3 contains 13 residues. Germline V gene lookup returns CDR1 GTSNPN and CDR2 SVGIG (reference sequence). Unmatched junction bases numbered 6, after V lost 6 bases and J lost 2 bases. The CDR3 reads CACKTSEQETQYF. The CDR3 DNA is TGTGCCTGCAAAACTAGCGAGCAAGAGACCCAGTACTTC.